These 12 T cell receptor beta chains originate from one sample sequenced in a study of T cell responses to AZD1222 COVID-19 vaccine. Using immunoSEQ multiplex PCR, the repertoire was profiled, and TCRdb retains in-frame clones only, with some absent. This sample has some 100,000 clones, with approximately 88% found just once. The sequences come from peripheral blood, collected on day 0 of AZD1222 vaccination. These receptor sequences come from an adult in good health.

V and J are TRBV2 and TRBJ2-2; tentative D call: TRBD2 (6 bases). V was trimmed by 7 bases and J by 7 bases, leaving 22 bases between them. There are 16 residues in the CDR3. From germline, CDR1 is SNHLY and CDR2 FYNNEI. The CDR3 here is CASTRRVLASGGELFF. The CDR3 nucleotides are TGTGCCAGCACCCGACGGGTACTAGCCAGTGGCGGGGAGCTGTTTTTT. The whole variable domain, remainder taken from reference TRBV2 and TRBJ2-2, is EPEVTQTPSHQVTQMGQEVILRCVPISNHLYFYWYRQILGQKVEFLVSFYNNEISEKSEIFDDQFSVERPDGSNFTLKIRSTKLEDSAMYFCASTRRVLASGGELFFGEGSRLTVL.

The chain combines TRBV6-5 with TRBJ1-2; no reliable D call. Germline CDR1 reads MNHEY; CDR2 reads SVGAGI. V was trimmed by 0 bases and J by 1 base, leaving 9 bases between them. This CDR3 comprises 15 residues. CDR3 residues: CASSYSAADNYGYTF. The CDR3 DNA reads as TGTGCCAGCAGTTACTCTGCAGCGGATAACTATGGCTACACCTTC.

This clone appeared a single time. J is TRBJ1-2 and V is TRBV27; unclear D gene. Trimming took off 1 base at V and 0 bases at J, with 9 bases between the two ends. Germline values: CDR1 MNHEY, CDR2 SMNVEV (reference sequence). The CDR3 spans 15 residues. The CDR3 DNA reads TGTGCCAGCAGTTTATACGGGAAGCCTAACTATGGCTACACCTTC. Translation: CASSLYGKPNYGYTF.

This sequence joins TRBV7-6 and TRBJ2-6; unclear D gene. Trimming stripped 1 base from V and 4 bases from J, with 11 bases between. Germline loops: CDR1 SGHVS, CDR2 FNYEAQ. The length of the CDR3 is 16 residues. In nucleotides, the CDR3 is TGTGCCAGCAGCTTAGGGGTAGGCTACGGGGCCAACGTCCTGACTTTC. Its protein is CASSLGVGYGANVLTF.

J is TRBJ2-1 and V is TRBV6-5; weak D call: TRBD2 (6 bases). CDR1 is MNHEY, CDR2 SVGAGI, per germline. The CDR3 runs 15 residues. V was cut by 2 bases and J by 3 bases, with 11 bases left in between. The CDR3 DNA reads TGTGCCAGCAGTTACGGGGTGGGAGGCTACAATGAGCAGTTCTTC. Translation gives CASSYGVGGYNEQFF.

The V call is TRBV10-3, the J call TRBJ1-2; 10 bases agree with TRBD1. From germline, CDR1 is ENHRY and CDR2 SYGVKD. Losses at the gene ends were 3 bases for V and 3 bases for J; bases not matched to a gene: 7. The CDR3 has 16 amino acids. The CDR3 bases are TGTGCCATCAGTGACCGCGACAGGGGGCTTGACTATGGCTACACCTTC. Its translation: CAISDRDRGLDYGYTF.

This chain links TRBV9 with TRBJ1-2; D not resolved. Trimming pared 1 base from V and 10 bases from J, leaving 23 bases between. This CDR3 comprises 16 residues. Germline CDR1 reads SGDLS; CDR2 reads YYNGEE. DNA for the CDR3: TGTGCCAGCAGCGTAATCTTAAGGGCCCCCTTGGAGGCCTACACCTTC. It translates to CASSVILRAPLEAYTF.

V usage is TRBV5-1 and J usage is TRBJ1-1; D is possibly TRBD1 (6 bases). This CDR3 spans 14 amino acids. The V end was cut by 2 bases, the J end by 1 base, with 9 bases between. CDR1 and CDR2 from the germline V gene are SGHRS and YFSETQ. The CDR3 is CASSLYRENTEAFF. For the CDR3, the DNA is TGCGCCAGCAGCTTATACAGGGAGAACACTGAAGCTTTCTTT.

A single count supports this clone. The rearrangement uses TRBV7-6 and TRBJ1-5; 7 bases are shared with TRBD1. The V gene end was trimmed by 5 bases and the J gene end by 4 bases; junction bases not matched to a gene: 8. CDR3 length: 15 amino acids. Per germline, CDR1 SGHVS and CDR2 FNYEAQ. CDR3 loop: CASSQTTGQNQPQHF. CDR3 nucleotide sequence: TGTGCCAGCAGCCAGACTACGGGACAGAATCAGCCCCAGCATTTT.

The genes are TRBV7-9 and TRBJ1-2; TRBD1 might be the D (6 bases). The CDR3 runs to 12 residues. From germline, CDR1 is SEHNR and CDR2 FQNEAQ (reference sequence). Trimming removed 5 bases from V and 5 bases from J, with 9 bases in between. The CDR3 sequence is CASSPGQYGYTF. CDR3 coding DNA: TGTGCCAGCAGCCCCGGACAGTATGGCTACACCTTC.

In regard to this clone: Relative to the germline gene, one junction end is altered; a read error may explain this. In nucleotides, the CDR3 is TGTGCCAGCAGCGACTTTGGTCAGGTAGCCAAAAACATTCAGTACTTC. Its translation: CASSDFGQVAKNIQYF. The chain uses TRBV6-4 and TRBJ2-4; D remains unclear. CDR1 is MRHNA, CDR2 SNTAGT, per germline. The CDR3 covers 16 residues.

This CDR3 is CASSESSNQPQHF. In nucleotides, the CDR3 is TGCGCCAGCAGTGAGTCCAGCAATCAGCCCCAGCATTTT. This chain links TRBV10-2 with TRBJ1-5; D remains unclear. The length of the CDR3 is 13 residues. V lost 0 bases and J lost 1, with 1 base in between. Germline V gives CDR1 WSHSY, CDR2 SAAADI.